The 31 T cell receptor beta chains below come from one sample, sequenced in a study of graft-versus-host responses after intestinal transplantation. These receptors are not linked to any known antigen. Generated by immunoSEQ multiplex PCR, the TCRdb table keeps only in-frame clones and is missing some. The repertoire holds about 71,000 clones, with about nine tenths as singletons. The sample in question was unstimulated CD8+ T cells sorted from spleen or lymph node cells, obtained before intestinal transplant. Receptor source: a human donor who received an intestinal transplant.

The chain links TRBV5-1 to TRBJ2-5, with TRBD1 matching over 7 bases. Germline V lookup: CDR1 SGHRS, CDR2 YFSETQ. Trimming removed 4 bases from V and 5 bases from J; junction bases left unmatched: 11. This CDR3 spans 15 amino acids. CDR3 bases: TGCGCCAGCAGCCACCCCAGGGGGATCGGGGAGACCCAGTACTTC. Amino acid sequence: CASSHPRGIGETQYF.

The CDR3 nucleotides read TGCAGCGTTGAATTCGGTGGTACTGAAGCTTTCTTT. Protein product: CSVEFGGTEAFF. The chain is built from TRBV29-1 and TRBJ1-1, with D unresolved. The CDR3 extends over 12 amino acids. Germline-derived CDR1 and CDR2 are SQVTM and ANQGSEA. V lost 2 bases, J lost 5 bases, and 9 bases lay in between. The full variable domain, rest sourced from reference TRBV29-1 and TRBJ1-1, is SAVISQKPSRDICQRGTSLTIQCQVDSQVTMMFWYRQQPGQSLTLIATANQGSEATYESGFVIDKFPISRPNLTFSTLTVSNMSPEDSSIYLCSVEFGGTEAFFGQGTRLTVV.

The chain carries TRBV19 and TRBJ2-3; 7 bases line up with TRBD2. Germline lookup yields CDR1 LNHDA and CDR2 SQIVND (reference sequence). With V trimmed by 1 base and J by 6 bases, 4 bases remained unmatched. The CDR3 length is 14 residues. The CDR3 DNA sequence: TGTGCCAGTAGTATAGGCGGGGGATGGGATACGCAGTATTTT. Translation: CASSIGGGWDTQYF.

The chain uses TRBV11-2 and TRBJ2-7; D may be TRBD1 (5 bases). The CDR3 runs 14 residues. Germline V lookup: CDR1 SGHAT, CDR2 FQNNGV. Trimming took 3 bases from V and 4 from J, leaving 13 bases between them. The CDR3 DNA reads TGTGCCAGCAGCTTGGGAAGGGGCCCTTACGAGCAGTACTTC. This gives the protein CASSLGRGPYEQYF.

V usage is TRBV5-8 and J usage is TRBJ1-1, with 7 bases that match TRBD1. This CDR3 spans 15 amino acids. Unmatched junction bases numbered 5, after V lost 0 bases and J lost 3 bases. In germline, CDR1 is SGHTS, CDR2 YDEGEE. The CDR3, as DNA: TGTGCCAGCAGCTTGGAGGGGGCAGGAGACACTGAAGCTTTCTTT. As protein: CASSLEGAGDTEAFF.

The V gene is TRBV13, the J gene TRBJ2-3, with 12 bases lining up with TRBD2. V trimming: 5 bases; J trimming: 2 bases; junction bases outside the gene matches: 5. The CDR3 has 16 amino acids. In germline, CDR1 is PRHDT, CDR2 FYEKMQ (reference sequence). CDR3 sequence (DNA): TGTGCCAGCAGCCCCAGGACTAGCGGGGCCACAGATACGCAGTATTTT. This gives the protein CASSPRTSGATDTQYF.

The chain employs TRBV13 and TRBJ2-5; 12 nucleotides agree with TRBD2. Trimming took 5 bases from V and 2 from J; bases not matched to a gene: 6. Germline CDR1 is PRHDT and CDR2 is FYEKMQ (reference sequence). This CDR3 region has 16 residues. As DNA, the CDR3 is TGTGCCAGCAGCCCTCGGACTAGCGGGGCACAAGAGACCCAGTACTTC. It codes for CASSPRTSGAQETQYF.

This chain uses TRBV27 with TRBJ1-5; D gene unclear. Per germline, CDR1 MNHEY and CDR2 SMNVEV (reference sequence). The CDR3 covers 17 residues. V gave up 3 bases and J gave up 5 bases, with 20 bases separating them. The CDR3 loop is CASSFTVSVAPYQPQHF. The DNA of the CDR3 is TGTGCCAGCAGTTTTACGGTTTCGGTCGCCCCCTATCAGCCCCAGCATTTT.

The chain joins TRBV7-9 to TRBJ1-2; 10 bases fit TRBD1. Trimming at V came to 3 bases and at J to 6 bases, leaving 4 bases not matched to a gene. The CDR3 totals 14 residues. Germline CDR1 SEHNR, CDR2 FQNEAQ (reference sequence). CDR3 sequence reads: CASSLGTGDHGYTF. In nucleotides, the CDR3 is TGTGCCAGCAGCTTGGGGACAGGGGACCATGGCTACACCTTC. The full variable domain, in which reference TRBV7-9 and TRBJ1-2 provide the parts outside the CDR3, is DTGVSQNPRHKITKRGQNVTFRCDPISEHNRLYWYRQTLGQGPEFLTYFQNEAQLEKSRLLSDRFSAERPKGSFSTLEIQRTEQGDSAMYLCASSLGTGDHGYTFGSGTRLTVV.

V and J are TRBV27 and TRBJ2-7; D might be TRBD1 (5 bases). From germline, CDR1 is MNHEY and CDR2 SMNVEV (reference sequence). The CDR3 is 13 amino acids. Deletions cut 1 base from V and 2 bases from J, with 6 bases between. The CDR3 loop reads CASSLLGAYEQYF. CDR3 sequence (DNA): TGTGCCAGCAGTTTATTAGGGGCCTACGAGCAGTACTTC.

This chain connects TRBV19 to TRBJ2-1; D is perhaps TRBD1 (5 bases). The CDR3 is 14 residues long. In germline, CDR1 is LNHDA, CDR2 SQIVND (reference sequence). V was shortened by 5 bases and J by 7 bases, with 15 bases between the two germline ends. The CDR3 DNA sequence: TGTGCCAGTAGTGGGGCTGTATATGTGAATGAGCAGTTCTTC. Translated: CASSGAVYVNEQFF.

This chain connects TRBV13 to TRBJ2-5; tentative D call: TRBD2 (7 bases). Near its end, the DNA agrees better with TRBJ2-7, so the J call may be wrong. CDR1 and CDR2 (germline): PRHDT, FYEKMQ (reference sequence). This CDR3 has 15 residues. CDR3 amino acids: CASSRGVGANYEQYF. In DNA, the CDR3 is TGTGCCAGCAGCCGGGGGGTGGGGGCGAACTACGAGCAGTACTTC.

This rearrangement joins TRBV5-6 to TRBJ1-1, with D unclear. This CDR3 comprises 13 residues. Trimming removed 0 bases from V and 4 bases from J, with 7 bases in between. Germline V CDR1 and CDR2: SGHDT, YYEEEE. CDR3 DNA sequence: TGTGCCAGCAGCTTGGGTAGCCTCACTGAAGCTTTCTTT. This sequence encodes CASSLGSLTEAFF.

The chain joins TRBV2 to TRBJ2-1, with 11 bases fitting TRBD2. Germline V gene data show CDR1 as SNHLY and CDR2 as FYNNEI. With 10 bases clipped from V and 7 bases from J, the junction kept 9 bases outside the gene matches. The CDR3 totals 14 residues. CDR3 sequence: CATPSSGGRNEQFF. CDR3 in DNA: TGTGCCACCCCCTCTAGCGGGGGGAGGAATGAGCAGTTCTTC.

V gene TRBV14 combines with J gene TRBJ1-4, with D unresolved. The CDR3 has 13 amino acids. The germline V gene has CDR1 SGHDN and CDR2 FVKESK. V was pared by 4 bases and J by 7 bases, with 10 bases between. The CDR3 loop is CASSPTVGEKLFF. The CDR3 DNA follows: TGTGCCAGCAGCCCAACAGTCGGTGAAAAACTGTTTTTT. Using reference TRBV14 and TRBJ1-4 for the parts outside the CDR3, the full variable domain is EAGVTQFPSHSVIEKGQTVTLRCDPISGHDNLYWYRRVMGKEIKFLLHFVKESKQDESGMPNNRFLAERTGGTYSTLKVQPAELEDSGVYFCASSPTVGEKLFFGSGTQLSVL.

The chain links TRBV5-6 to TRBJ1-2; possibly TRBD1 for D (6 bases). The V gene lost 4 bases and the J gene lost 4 bases, with 20 bases spanning the gap. The germline gives CDR1 SGHDT, CDR2 YYEEEE. The CDR3 length is 16 residues. CDR3 DNA: TGTGCCAGCAGCCCTATGACAGGAGCCCTTACCTATGGCTACACCTTC. Protein: CASSPMTGALTYGYTF.

The genes are TRBV9 and TRBJ1-4, with TRBD1 matching over 7 bases. The CDR3 has 16 amino acids. Germline V CDR1 and CDR2: SGDLS, YYNGEE. Germline trimming cut 0 bases from V and 4 bases from J; bases unmatched to any gene: 6. The CDR3 coding sequence is TGTGCCAGCAGCGTAGAGGGGGGACAGTATAATGAAAAACTGTTTTTT. It is translated as CASSVEGGQYNEKLFF.

The chain links TRBV6-5 to TRBJ2-5; weak D call: TRBD2 (7 bases). Germline lookup yields CDR1 MNHEY and CDR2 SVGAGI. This CDR3 comprises 15 residues. V was clipped by 2 bases and J by 4 bases, with 14 bases between them. CDR3 sequence: CASSYLAGAGETQYF. The CDR3 DNA is TGTGCCAGCAGTTACCTGGCGGGGGCGGGAGAGACCCAGTACTTC.

The V call is TRBV13, the J call TRBJ2-7, with 7 bases that match TRBD1. CDR3 length: 16 amino acids. With V trimmed by 5 bases and J by 7 bases, 17 bases remained unmatched. Germline assignment: CDR1 PRHDT and CDR2 FYEKMQ (reference sequence). As DNA, the CDR3 is TGTGCCAGCAGCAGCCGGTGGGACAGTTCATCTGAGGAGCAGTACTTC. This sequence encodes CASSSRWDSSSEEQYF.

This rearrangement joins TRBV9 to TRBJ2-1, with D tentatively TRBD1 (7 bases). The CDR3 length is 15 residues. Germline-derived CDR1 and CDR2 are SGDLS and YYNGEE. Trimming took 4 bases from V and 5 from J, leaving 16 bases between them. The CDR3 sequence: CASSRQGGSDNEQFF. The CDR3 coding sequence is TGTGCCAGCAGCCGACAGGGAGGAAGCGACAATGAGCAGTTCTTC.

Comment on this clone: This sample also contains other DNA sequences that code for the same CDR3. V usage is TRBV9 and J usage is TRBJ1-1; no definite D call. Germline CDR1 is SGDLS and CDR2 is YYNGEE. Deletions cut 0 bases from V and 1 base from J, with 7 bases between. The CDR3 is 14 residues long. CDR3 protein: CASSVGSGNTEAFF. CDR3 coding DNA: TGTGCCAGCAGCGTAGGGTCGGGGAACACTGAAGCTTTCTTT.

This clone was counted between two and nine times. The chain couples TRBV5-6 to TRBJ1-1; possible D gene TRBD1, 5 bases. Germline CDR1 is SGHDT and CDR2 is YYEEEE. V dropped 2 bases and J dropped 5 bases, with 13 bases sitting between them. The CDR3 runs 14 residues. CDR3 sequence: CASSFGGSWTEAFF. CDR3 nucleotides: TGTGCCAGCAGCTTCGGGGGGAGCTGGACTGAAGCTTTCTTT. Full variable domain (missing parts from reference TRBV5-6 and TRBJ1-1): DAGVTQSPTHLIKTRGQQVTLRCSPKSGHDTVSWYQQALGQGPQFIFQYYEEEERQRGNFPDRFSGHQFPNYSSELNVNALLLGDSALYLCASSFGGSWTEAFFGQGTRLTVV.

This chain connects TRBV6-1 to TRBJ1-5, with D tentatively TRBD1 (5 bases). Trimming left V 6 bases short and J 0 bases short, with 12 bases between. The CDR3 consists of 15 residues. Germline CDR1 reads MNHNS; CDR2 reads SASEGT. DNA of the CDR3: TGTGCCAGCAGAGCGGGGGTCTCTAGCAATCAGCCCCAGCATTTT. Residues: CASRAGVSSNQPQHF.

The CDR3 region has the DNA TGTGCCAGCAGCCCGGGACTAGTCTACGAGCAGTACTTC. Its protein is CASSPGLVYEQYF. The genes are TRBV5-6 and TRBJ2-7; 8 bases fit TRBD2. V shed 4 bases, J shed 3 bases, and the junction held 3 bases outside the gene matches. The CDR3 extends over 13 amino acids. CDR1 SGHDT and CDR2 YYEEEE come from the germline V gene.

As for this clone: Being one base from a much bigger clone, this may be a read error. The gene calls are TRBV6-1 and TRBJ1-2; D unresolved. This CDR3 is built from 13 residues. In germline, CDR1 is MNHNS, CDR2 SASEGT. Trimming removed 5 bases from V and 0 bases from J, with 7 bases in between. The CDR3: CASSYEANYGYTF. The DNA of the CDR3 is TGTGCCAGCAGTTATGAGGCTAACTATGGCTACACCTTC.

This clone is a singleton in its sample. The V call is TRBV6-5, the J call TRBJ2-1, with a possible D match to TRBD2 (5 bases). V shed 0 bases and J shed 8 bases, with 14 bases lying between them. The CDR3 contains 15 residues. Germline loops: CDR1 MNHEY, CDR2 SVGAGI. This CDR3 reads CASSYSGRGRDEQFF. The CDR3 DNA reads TGTGCCAGCAGTTACTCAGGCCGGGGTCGGGATGAGCAGTTCTTC.

The chain uses TRBV2 and TRBJ2-5; the D gene is possibly TRBD1 (5 bases). The germline gives CDR1 SNHLY, CDR2 FYNNEI. Trimming took 8 bases from V and 2 from J, leaving 15 bases between them. CDR3 length equals 14 residues. CDR3 region: CASHLQETQETQYF. The CDR3 nucleotides are TGTGCCAGCCATTTACAGGAGACACAAGAGACCCAGTACTTC.

This chain links TRBV6-5 with TRBJ1-1; TRBD1 is a possible D gene (6 bases). V dropped 2 bases and J dropped 2 bases, with 9 bases sitting between them. The CDR3 is 14 residues long. Looked up from germline, CDR1 is MNHEY and CDR2 is SVGAGI. CDR3 loop: CASSYVGGNTEAFF. The CDR3 bases are TGTGCCAGCAGTTACGTAGGGGGAAACACTGAAGCTTTCTTT.

The rearrangement joins TRBV5-6 to TRBJ2-5; 7 positions agree with TRBD2. With V trimmed by 4 bases and J by 5 bases, 2 bases remained unmatched. The CDR3 has 12 residues. Germline lookup yields CDR1 SGHDT and CDR2 YYEEEE. This CDR3 reads CASSPGGETQYF. The CDR3 DNA follows: TGTGCCAGCAGCCCGGGAGGCGAGACCCAGTACTTC.

The V gene is TRBV7-8, the J gene TRBJ1-4; D unresolved. Trimming removed 0 bases at V and 5 bases at J, with 7 bases between. The CDR3 loop spans 14 amino acids. CDR1 SGHVS and CDR2 FQNEAQ come from the germline V gene. CDR3 sequence reads: CASSLAQRNEKLFF. In DNA form, the CDR3 reads TGTGCCAGCAGCTTAGCGCAGAGGAATGAAAAACTGTTTTTT. The full variable domain, its missing parts supplied by reference TRBV7-8 and TRBJ1-4, is GAGVSQSPRYKVAKRGQDVALRCDPISGHVSLFWYQQALGQGPEFLTYFQNEAQLDKSGLPSDRFFAERPEGSVSTLKIQRTQQEDSAVYLCASSLAQRNEKLFFGSGTQLSVL.

This clone was counted between two and nine times. The chain recombines TRBV7-9 with TRBJ1-4; D call uncertain. Trimming left V 1 base short and J 15 bases short, with 6 bases between. Germline V CDR1 and CDR2: SEHNR, FQNEAQ (reference sequence). The CDR3 has 10 residues. CDR3 DNA sequence: TGTGCCAGCAGCTTAGGCGGGTTGTTTTTT. Translating it yields CASSLGGLFF.